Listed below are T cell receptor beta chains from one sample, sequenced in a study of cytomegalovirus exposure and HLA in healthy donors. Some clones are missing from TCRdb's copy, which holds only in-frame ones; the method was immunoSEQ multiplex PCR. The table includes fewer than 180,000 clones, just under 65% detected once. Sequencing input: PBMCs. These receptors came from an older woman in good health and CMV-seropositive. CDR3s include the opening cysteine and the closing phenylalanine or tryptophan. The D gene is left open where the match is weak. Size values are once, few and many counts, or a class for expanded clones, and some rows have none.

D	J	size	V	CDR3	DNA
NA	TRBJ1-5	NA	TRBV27	CASSFSGQPQHF	TGTGCCAGCAGTTTTTCAGGGCAGCCCCAGCATTTT
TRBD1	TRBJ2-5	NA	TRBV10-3	CAISGQGAETQYF	TGTGCCATCAGTGGCCAGGGGGCGGAGACCCAGTACTTC
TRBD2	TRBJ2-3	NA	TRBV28	CASSLAGVTDTQYF	TGTGCCAGCAGCCTAGCGGGAGTCACAGATACGCAGTATTTT
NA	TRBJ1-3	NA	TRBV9	CASSVAGLDNTIYF	TGTGCCAGCAGCGTAGCAGGGTTAGACAACACCATATATTTT
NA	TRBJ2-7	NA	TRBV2	CASKVGARDEQYF	TGTGCCAGCAAGGTGGGAGCTAGGGACGAGCAGTACTTC
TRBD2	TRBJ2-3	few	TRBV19	CASSPRPMGGAGEVDTQYF	TGTGCCAGTAGTCCCCGCCCGATGGGAGGAGCGGGAGAAGTAGATACGCAGTATTTT
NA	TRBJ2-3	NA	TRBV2	CASQQDSNTDTQYF	TGTGCCAGCCAACAGGACAGCAACACAGATACGCAGTATTTT
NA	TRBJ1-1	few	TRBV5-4	CASSPSGTEAFF	TGTGCCAGCAGCCCGTCGGGGACTGAAGCTTTCTTT
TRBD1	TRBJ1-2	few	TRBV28	CASSLRVGQGYGYTF	TGTGCCAGCAGTTTGCGGGTGGGACAGGGCTACGGCTACACCTTC
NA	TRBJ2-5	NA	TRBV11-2	CASSQDDSQETQYF	TGTGCCAGCAGCCAGGACGACAGTCAAGAGACCCAGTACTTC
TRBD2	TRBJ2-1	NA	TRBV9	CASSLHPAGGGFNEQFF	TGTGCCAGCAGCCTTCATCCAGCGGGGGGGGGCTTCAATGAGCAGTTCTTC
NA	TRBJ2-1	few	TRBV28	CASSPIDSSYNEQFF	TGTGCCAGCAGTCCTATCGACAGCTCCTACAATGAGCAGTTCTTC
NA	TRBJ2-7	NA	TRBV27	CASSFRYEQYF	TGTGCCAGCAGCTTCCGGTACGAGCAGTACTTC
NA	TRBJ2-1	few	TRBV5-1	CASSLGGQLSYNEQFF	TGCGCCAGCAGCTTGGGCGGACAGCTCTCCTACAATGAGCAGTTCTTC
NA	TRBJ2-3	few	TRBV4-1	CASSQQGTDTQYF	TGCGCCAGCAGCCAACAGGGCACAGATACGCAGTATTTT
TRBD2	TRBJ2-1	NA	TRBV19	CASSIGLATEQFF	TGTGCCAGTAGTATAGGACTAGCGACTGAGCAGTTCTTC
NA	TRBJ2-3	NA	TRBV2	CASLGQSKISDTQYF	TGTGCCAGCCTTGGACAGTCAAAAATCTCAGATACGCAGTATTTT
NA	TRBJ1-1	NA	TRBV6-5	CASSYGKNTEAFF	TGTGCCAGCAGTTACGGCAAGAACACTGAAGCTTTCTTT
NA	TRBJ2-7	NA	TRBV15	CATSPGLLTYEQYF	TGTGCCACCAGCCCCGGACTTCTTACCTACGAGCAGTACTTC
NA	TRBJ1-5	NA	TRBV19	CASSISVYQPQHF	TGTGCCAGTAGTATTTCAGTTTATCAGCCCCAGCATTTT
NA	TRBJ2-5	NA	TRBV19	CASSRASTTPSETQYF	TGTGCCAGTAGTAGGGCATCGACAACCCCTAGCGAGACCCAGTACTTC
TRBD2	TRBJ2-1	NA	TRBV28	CASSDGGVGSYNEQFF	TGTGCCAGCAGTGACGGGGGGGTGGGCTCCTACAATGAGCAGTTCTTC
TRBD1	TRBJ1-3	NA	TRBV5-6	CASSLFPGQNPGNTIYF	TGTGCCAGCAGCTTGTTTCCGGGACAGAACCCTGGAAACACCATATATTTT
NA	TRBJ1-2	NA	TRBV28	CASSLRSYGYTF	TGTGCCAGCAGTTTACGGTCCTATGGCTACACCTTC
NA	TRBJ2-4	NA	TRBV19	CASSTPTPAPRLRKNIQYF	TGTGCCAGTAGTACCCCAACCCCAGCCCCGCGACTGAGGAAAAACATTCAGTACTTC
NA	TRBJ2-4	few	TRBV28	CASSPGASRAKNIQYF	TGTGCCAGCAGTCCAGGGGCATCTAGAGCCAAAAACATTCAGTACTTC
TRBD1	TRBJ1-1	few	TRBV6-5	CASRRDRVGNTEAFF	TGTGCCAGCAGACGGGACAGGGTCGGGAACACTGAAGCTTTCTTT
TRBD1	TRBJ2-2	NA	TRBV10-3	CAISGTGIANTGELFF	TGTGCCATCAGTGGGACAGGGATCGCGAACACCGGGGAGCTGTTTTTT
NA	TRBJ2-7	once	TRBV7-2	CASSSRRAGASSYEQYF	TGTGCCAGCAGCTCCCGGAGAGCGGGCGCAAGCTCCTACGAGCAGTACTTC
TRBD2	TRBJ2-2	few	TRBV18	CASSPRARTSGSSGELFF	TGTGCCAGCTCACCAAGGGCCAGGACTAGCGGGAGTTCCGGGGAGCTGTTTTTT
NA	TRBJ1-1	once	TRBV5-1	CASSLHGGLVNTEAFF	TGCGCCAGCAGCTTGCACGGGGGGTTGGTGAACACTGAAGCTTTCTTT
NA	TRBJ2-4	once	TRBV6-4	CASSPSLEGIQYF	TGTGCCAGCAGTCCTTCCCTAGAGGGCATTCAGTACTTC
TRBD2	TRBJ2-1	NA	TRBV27	CASSFRLAGGPDNEQFF	TGTGCCAGCAGTTTTCGACTAGCGGGAGGGCCCGACAATGAGCAGTTCTTC
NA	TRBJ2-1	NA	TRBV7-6	CASSVLLLATYNEQFF	TGTGCCAGCAGCGTCCTCCTCTTGGCCACGTACAATGAGCAGTTCTTC
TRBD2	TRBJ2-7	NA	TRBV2	CASWAAGYEQYF	TGTGCCAGCTGGGCAGCGGGGTACGAGCAGTACTTC
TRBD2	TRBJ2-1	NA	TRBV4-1	CASSQQSTSGSPNEQFF	TGCGCCAGCAGCCAACAATCGACTAGCGGGAGTCCCAATGAGCAGTTCTTC
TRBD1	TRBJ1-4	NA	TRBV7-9	CASSLGQGGGEKLFF	TGTGCCAGCAGCTTGGGACAGGGCGGTGGTGAAAAACTGTTTTTT
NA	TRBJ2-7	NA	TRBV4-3	CASSQDSGSGPVYEQYF	TGCGCCAGCAGCCAAGATTCAGGGAGCGGGCCTGTCTACGAGCAGTACTTC
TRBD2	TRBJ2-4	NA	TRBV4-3	CASSQDRGGAIQYF	TGCGCCAGCAGCCAAGATCGCGGGGGGGCCATTCAGTACTTC
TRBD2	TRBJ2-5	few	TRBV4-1	CASSQLAGVKETQYF	TGCGCCAGCAGCCAGCTAGCGGGAGTTAAAGAGACCCAGTACTTC
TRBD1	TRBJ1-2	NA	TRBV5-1	CASSLVDREYGYTF	TGCGCCAGCAGCTTGGTCGACAGGGAGTATGGCTACACCTTC
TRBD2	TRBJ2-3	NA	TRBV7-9	CASSFNLAGGGDTQYF	TGTGCCAGCAGCTTTAACCTAGCGGGAGGAGGAGATACGCAGTATTTT
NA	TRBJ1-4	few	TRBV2	CASSYRSTNEKLFF	TGTGCCAGCAGTTACAGGTCAACTAATGAAAAACTGTTTTTT
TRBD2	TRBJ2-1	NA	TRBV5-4	CASEGSGNKNEQFF	TGTGCCAGCGAAGGTAGCGGGAATAAGAATGAGCAGTTCTTC
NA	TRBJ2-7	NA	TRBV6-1	CASSEGPGSSYEQYF	TGTGCCAGCAGTGAAGGACCTGGGAGCTCCTACGAGCAGTACTTC
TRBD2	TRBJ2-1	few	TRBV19	CAVSGGSTYNEQFF	TGTGCCGTCTCGGGAGGATCAACCTACAATGAGCAGTTCTTC
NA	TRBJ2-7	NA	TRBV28	CASSLRSYEQYF	TGTGCCAGCAGTTTACGGAGCTACGAGCAGTACTTC
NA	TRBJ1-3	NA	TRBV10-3	CAISESIITGGNTIYF	TGTGCCATCAGTGAGTCGATTATAACAGGGGGAAACACCATATATTTT
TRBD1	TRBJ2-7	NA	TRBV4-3	CASSHALGGQADEQYF	TGCGCCAGCAGCCATGCTCTCGGAGGACAGGCCGACGAGCAGTACTTC
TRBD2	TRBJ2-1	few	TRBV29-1	CSFTSGYNEQFF	TGCAGCTTTACTAGCGGGTACAATGAGCAGTTCTTC
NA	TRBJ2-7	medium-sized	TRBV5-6	CASSLGASRYYEQYF	TGTGCCAGCAGCTTGGGGGCTAGCAGATATTACGAGCAGTACTTC
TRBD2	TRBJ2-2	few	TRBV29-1	CSVEGLAEGTGELFF	TGCAGCGTTGAGGGACTAGCAGAGGGCACCGGGGAGCTGTTTTTT
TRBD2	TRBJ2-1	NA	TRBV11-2	CASKTSGLYNEQFF	TGTGCCAGCAAAACTAGCGGGCTCTACAATGAGCAGTTCTTC
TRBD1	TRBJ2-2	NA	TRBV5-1	CASSLWGQPGELFF	TGCGCCAGCAGCTTGTGGGGACAGCCCGGGGAGCTGTTTTTT